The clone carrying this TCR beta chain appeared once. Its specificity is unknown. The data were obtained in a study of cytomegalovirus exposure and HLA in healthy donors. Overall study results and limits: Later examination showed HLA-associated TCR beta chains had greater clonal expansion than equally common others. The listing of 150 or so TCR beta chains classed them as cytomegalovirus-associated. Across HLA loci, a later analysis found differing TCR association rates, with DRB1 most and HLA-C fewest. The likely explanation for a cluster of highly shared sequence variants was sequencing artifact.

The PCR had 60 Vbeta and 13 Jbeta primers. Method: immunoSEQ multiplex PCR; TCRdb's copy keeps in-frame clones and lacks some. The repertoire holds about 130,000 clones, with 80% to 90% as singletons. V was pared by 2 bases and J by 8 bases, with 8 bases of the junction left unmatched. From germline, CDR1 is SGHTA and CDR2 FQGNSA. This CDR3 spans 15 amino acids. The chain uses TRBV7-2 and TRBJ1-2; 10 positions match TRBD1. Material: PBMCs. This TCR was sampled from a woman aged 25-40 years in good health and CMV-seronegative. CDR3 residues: CASSLKGQGLSGYTF. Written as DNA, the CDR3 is TGTGCCAGCAGCTTAAAGGGACAGGGGTTGAGCGGCTACACCTTC. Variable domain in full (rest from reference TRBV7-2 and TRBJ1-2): GAGVSQSPSNKVTEKGKDVELRCDPISGHTALYWYRQSLGQGLEFLIYFQGNSAPDKSGLPSDRFSAERTGGSVSTLTIQRTQQEDSAVYLCASSLKGQGLSGYTFGSGTRLTVV.